This T cell receptor (beta chain) appears in the sequencing data of a study of cytomegalovirus exposure and HLA in healthy donors. Study-wide findings and caveats: Most TCRs appeared rarely, but some public TCRs recurred in many donors. Confirmation in vitro established that three CMV-associated chains were specific for CMV antigens. Reported performance of the classifier showed diagnosis of cytomegalovirus status with high specificity and sensitivity.

The table came from immunoSEQ multiplex PCR; TCRdb's copy has only in-frame clones and leaves some out. This sample carries some 150,000 clones, 85% to 90% of them seen once, and the ten largest clones take about 3%. Concerning this clone: The antigen is unknown.

The CDR3 is made up of 15 amino acids. The germline gives CDR1 SGHNT, CDR2 YYREEE (reference sequence). V dropped 0 bases and J dropped 3 bases, with 10 bases sitting between them. Sequencing input: PBMCs. V and J are TRBV5-4 and TRBJ1-5; no definite D call. The TCR was taken from a woman aged 18-29 years in good health and CMV-seropositive. The CDR3 bases are TGTGCCAGCAGCTTGGACTTAGGAGTCAATCAGCCCCAGCATTTT. Protein: CASSLDLGVNQPQHF. Variable domain in full (rest from reference TRBV5-4 and TRBJ1-5): ETGVTQSPTHLIKTRGQQVTLRCSSQSGHNTVSWYQQALGQGPQFIFQYYREEENGRGNFPPRFSGLQFPNYSSELNVNALELDDSALYLCASSLDLGVNQPQHFGDGTRLSIL.